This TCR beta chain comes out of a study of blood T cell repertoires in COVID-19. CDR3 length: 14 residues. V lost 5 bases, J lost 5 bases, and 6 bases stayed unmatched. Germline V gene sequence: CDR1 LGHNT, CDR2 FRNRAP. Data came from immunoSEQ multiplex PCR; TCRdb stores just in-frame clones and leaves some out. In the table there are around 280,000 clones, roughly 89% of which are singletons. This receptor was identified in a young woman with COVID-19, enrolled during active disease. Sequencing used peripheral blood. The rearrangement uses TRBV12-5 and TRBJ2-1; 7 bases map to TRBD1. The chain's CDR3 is CASGKTGTHNEQFF. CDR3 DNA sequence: TGTGCTAGTGGTAAGACAGGGACCCACAATGAGCAGTTCTTC.